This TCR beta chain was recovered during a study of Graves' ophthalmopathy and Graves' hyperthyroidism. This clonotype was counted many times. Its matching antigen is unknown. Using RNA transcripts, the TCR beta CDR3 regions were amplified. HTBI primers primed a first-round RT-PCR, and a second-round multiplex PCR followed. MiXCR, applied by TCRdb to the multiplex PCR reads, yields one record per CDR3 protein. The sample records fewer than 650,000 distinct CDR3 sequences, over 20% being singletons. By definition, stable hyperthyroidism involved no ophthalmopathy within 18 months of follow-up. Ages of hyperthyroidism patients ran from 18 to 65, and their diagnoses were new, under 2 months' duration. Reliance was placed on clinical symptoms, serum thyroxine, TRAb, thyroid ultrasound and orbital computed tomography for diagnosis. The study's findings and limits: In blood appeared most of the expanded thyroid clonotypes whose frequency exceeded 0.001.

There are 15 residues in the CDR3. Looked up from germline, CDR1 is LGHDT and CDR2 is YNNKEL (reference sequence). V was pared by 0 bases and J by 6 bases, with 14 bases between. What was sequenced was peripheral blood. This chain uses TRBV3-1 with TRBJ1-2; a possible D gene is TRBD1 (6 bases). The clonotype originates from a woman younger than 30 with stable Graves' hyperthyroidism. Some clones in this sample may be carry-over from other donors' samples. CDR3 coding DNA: TGTGCCAGCAGCCAAGATTGGGGGGCGCGAAATGGCTACACCTTC. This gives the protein CASSQDWGARNGYTF.